This T cell receptor beta chain was obtained from a study of beta chain features in type 1 diabetes. The CDR3 is made up of 19 amino acids. The V and J ends lost 0 bases and 5 bases, in that order; junction bases with no gene match: 17. Study-wide results and caveats: Cells that show high TCR expression could be over-represented by cDNA sequencing.

Of the isolated RNA, all was reverse transcribed, and so the sequenced material was expressed TCRB transcripts. Roughly 3.5 million reads per sample were averaged for naive, central memory and regulatory samples. Using immunoSEQ multiplex PCR, the repertoire was profiled, and TCRdb retains in-frame clones only, with some absent. This sample has fewer than 250,000 clones, with under 70% found just once. Details on this clone: What it binds is unknown.

It was via CD45RO/CCR7/CD25/CD127/CD95/CD27 that CD4+ naive, central memory, regulatory and stem cell-like memory cells were sorted. Sequencing used naive CD4+ T cells from blood. This TCR was sampled from a man aged 25 to 40 in good health. The genes are TRBV23-1 and TRBJ2-7; 9 bases map to TRBD1. TRBV23-1 carries the ORF label, with uncertain function. Here the CDR3 DNA reads TGCGCCAGCAGTCAATCGATCTGGGACAGGGTTGCCGAGCCAGACGAGCAGTACTTC. The encoded protein is CASSQSIWDRVAEPDEQYF.